This T cell receptor beta chain was captured by sequencing in a study of blood T cell repertoires in COVID-19. The CDR3 loop spans 13 amino acids. V lost 3 bases to trimming and J lost 9 bases; unmatched junction nucleotides: 5. The V gene's germline CDR1 is ENHRY and CDR2 SYGVKD. Methods used by the authors: Amplification of reference gene primers was used by the study to estimate nucleated cell counts. Sequencing was performed with immunoSEQ multiplex PCR; in TCRdb, only in-frame clones are kept and a portion is missing. V, J and clone size reflect that table, while D and trimming were determined from the DNA. This sample has approximately 210,000 clones; 65% to 90% occur once, and the top ten carry about 8.9%.

This chain uses TRBV10-3 with TRBJ2-1, with 7 nucleotides matching TRBD1. The TCR comes from a woman aged 45-65 years with acute COVID-19. The sequenced material came from PBMCs or T cells enriched from blood (not recorded which). This CDR3 is CAISENEGAEQFF. CDR3 nucleotide sequence: TGTGCCATCAGTGAAAATGAGGGGGCTGAGCAGTTCTTC.